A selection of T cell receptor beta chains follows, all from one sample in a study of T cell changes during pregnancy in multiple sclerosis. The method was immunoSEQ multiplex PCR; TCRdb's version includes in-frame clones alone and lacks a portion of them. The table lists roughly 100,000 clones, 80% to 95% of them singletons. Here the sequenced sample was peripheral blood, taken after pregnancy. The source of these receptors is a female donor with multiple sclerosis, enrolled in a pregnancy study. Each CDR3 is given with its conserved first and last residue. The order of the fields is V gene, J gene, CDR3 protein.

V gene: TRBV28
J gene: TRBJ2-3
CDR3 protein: CASSKLAGLTDTQYF

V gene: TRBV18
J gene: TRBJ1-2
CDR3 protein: CASSRDSTNYGYTF

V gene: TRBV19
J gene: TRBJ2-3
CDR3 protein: CASSLGTATDTQYF

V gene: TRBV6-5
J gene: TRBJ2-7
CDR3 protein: CASYDRGNSYEQYF

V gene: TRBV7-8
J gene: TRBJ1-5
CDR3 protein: CASSSRDRGPAGGQPQHF

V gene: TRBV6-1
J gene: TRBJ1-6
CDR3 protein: CASSGGGTNNSPLHF

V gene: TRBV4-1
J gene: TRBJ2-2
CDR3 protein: CASSMRTSGRAVGTGELFF

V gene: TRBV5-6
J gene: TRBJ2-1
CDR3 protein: CASSLLLAGGGWNEQFF

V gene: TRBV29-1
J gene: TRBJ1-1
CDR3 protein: CSVGIGGTGSEAFF

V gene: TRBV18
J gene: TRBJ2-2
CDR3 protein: CASSPRTGVPTGELFF

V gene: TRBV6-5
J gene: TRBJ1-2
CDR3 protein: CASSHNVETNYGYTF